This T cell receptor (beta chain) was recovered during a study of identical twins. General study points: Out-of-frame beta sequences exhibited a weaker degree of excess twin sharing.

V dropped 5 bases and J dropped 3 bases, with 11 bases sitting between them. Looked up from germline, CDR1 is MNHNY and CDR2 is SVGAGI (reference sequence). The CDR3 has 13 residues. In its sample, this clonotype was seen a few times. Its matching antigen is unknown. Via MiXCR, TCRdb re-called the 5' RACE reads, giving one row per CDR3 protein. Among under 300,000 distinct CDR3 sequences listed, more than 9.5% were seen once. This same sample was also part of a study on yellow fever vaccine responses in identical twins.

The source is a woman aged 18 to 35 in good health. The rearrangement joins TRBV6-6 to TRBJ2-7; D may be TRBD1 or TRBD2 (5 bases each). Sample: memory (CD45RO+) T cells sorted from blood. The CDR3 loop reads CASSHGAFYEQYF. CDR3 sequence (DNA): TGTGCCAGCAGTCACGGGGCCTTCTACGAGCAGTACTTC.